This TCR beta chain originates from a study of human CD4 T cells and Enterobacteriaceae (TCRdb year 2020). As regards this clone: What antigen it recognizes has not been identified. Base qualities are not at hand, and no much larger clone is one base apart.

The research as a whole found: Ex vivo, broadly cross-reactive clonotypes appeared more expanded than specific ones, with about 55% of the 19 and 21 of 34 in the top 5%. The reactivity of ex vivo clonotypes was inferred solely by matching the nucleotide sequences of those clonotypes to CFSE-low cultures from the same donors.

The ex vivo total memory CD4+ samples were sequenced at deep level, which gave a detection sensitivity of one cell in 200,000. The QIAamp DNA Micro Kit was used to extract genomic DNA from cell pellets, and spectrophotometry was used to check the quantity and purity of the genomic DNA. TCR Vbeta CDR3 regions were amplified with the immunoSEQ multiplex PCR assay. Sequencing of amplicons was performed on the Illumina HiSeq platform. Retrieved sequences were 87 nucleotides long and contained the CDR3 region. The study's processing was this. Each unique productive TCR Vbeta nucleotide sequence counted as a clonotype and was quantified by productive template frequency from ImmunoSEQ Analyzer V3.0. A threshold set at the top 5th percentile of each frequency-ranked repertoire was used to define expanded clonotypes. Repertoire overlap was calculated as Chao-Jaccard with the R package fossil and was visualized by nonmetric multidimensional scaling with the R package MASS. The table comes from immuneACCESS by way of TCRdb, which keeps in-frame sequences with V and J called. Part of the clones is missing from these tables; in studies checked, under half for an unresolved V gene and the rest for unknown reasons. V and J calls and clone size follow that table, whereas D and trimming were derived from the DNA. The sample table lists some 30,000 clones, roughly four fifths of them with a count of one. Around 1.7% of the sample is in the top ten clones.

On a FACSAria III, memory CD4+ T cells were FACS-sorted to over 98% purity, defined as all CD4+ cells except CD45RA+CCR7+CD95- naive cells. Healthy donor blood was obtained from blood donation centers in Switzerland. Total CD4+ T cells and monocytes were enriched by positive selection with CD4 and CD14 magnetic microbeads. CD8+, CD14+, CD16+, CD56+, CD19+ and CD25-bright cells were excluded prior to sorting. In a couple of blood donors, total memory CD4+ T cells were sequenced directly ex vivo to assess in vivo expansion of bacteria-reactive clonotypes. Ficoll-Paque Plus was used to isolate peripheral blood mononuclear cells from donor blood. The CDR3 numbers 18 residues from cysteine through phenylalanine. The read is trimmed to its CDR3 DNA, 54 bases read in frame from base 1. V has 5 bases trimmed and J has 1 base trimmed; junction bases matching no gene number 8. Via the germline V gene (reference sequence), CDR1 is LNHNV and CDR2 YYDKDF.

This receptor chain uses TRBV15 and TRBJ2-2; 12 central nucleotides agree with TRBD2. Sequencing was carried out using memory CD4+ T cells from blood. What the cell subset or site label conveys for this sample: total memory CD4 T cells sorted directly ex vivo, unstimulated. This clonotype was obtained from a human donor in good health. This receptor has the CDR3 CATSLERGLAGNTGELFF. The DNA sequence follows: TGTGCCACCAGCTTGGAGCGGGGACTAGCGGGGAACACCGGGGAGCTGTTTTTT.